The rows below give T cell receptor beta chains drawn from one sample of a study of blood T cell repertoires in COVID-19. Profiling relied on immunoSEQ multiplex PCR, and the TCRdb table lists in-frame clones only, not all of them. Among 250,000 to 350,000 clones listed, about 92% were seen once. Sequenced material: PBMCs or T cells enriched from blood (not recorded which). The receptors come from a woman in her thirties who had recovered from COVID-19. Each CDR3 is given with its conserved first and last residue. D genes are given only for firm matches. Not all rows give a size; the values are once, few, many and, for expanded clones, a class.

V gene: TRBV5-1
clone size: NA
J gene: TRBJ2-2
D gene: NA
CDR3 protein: CASSLYTGGNTGELFF
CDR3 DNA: TGCGCCAGCAGCTTGTATACCGGGGGGAACACCGGGGAGCTGTTTTTT

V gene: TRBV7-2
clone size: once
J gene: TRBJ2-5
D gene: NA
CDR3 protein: CASSLLEFTETQYF
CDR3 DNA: TGTGCCAGCAGCCTCCTCGAGTTTACAGAGACCCAGTACTTC

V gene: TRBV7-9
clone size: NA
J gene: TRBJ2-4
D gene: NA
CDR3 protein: CASSGDRWTKNIQYF
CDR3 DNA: TGTGCCAGCAGCGGTGACAGGTGGACCAAAAACATTCAGTACTTC

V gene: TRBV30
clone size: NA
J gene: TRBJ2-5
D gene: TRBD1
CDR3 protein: CAPKPRTGVGQETQYF
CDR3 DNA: TGTGCCCCTAAACCCCGGACAGGGGTGGGACAAGAGACCCAGTACTTC

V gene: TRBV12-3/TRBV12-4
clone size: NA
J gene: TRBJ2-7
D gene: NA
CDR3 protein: CASSLSQQPEQYF
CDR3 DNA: TGTGCCAGCAGTTTATCCCAACAGCCTGAGCAGTACTTC

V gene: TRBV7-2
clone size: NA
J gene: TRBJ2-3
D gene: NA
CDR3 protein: CASSLGLGGTDTQYF
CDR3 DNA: TGTGCCAGCAGCTTAGGCCTAGGAGGCACAGATACGCAGTATTTT

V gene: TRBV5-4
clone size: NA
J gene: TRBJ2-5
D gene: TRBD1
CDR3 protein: CASSWGQGGQETQYF
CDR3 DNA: TGTGCCAGCAGCTGGGGACAGGGGGGCCAAGAGACCCAGTACTTC

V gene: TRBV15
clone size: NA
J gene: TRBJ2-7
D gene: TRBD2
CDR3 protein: CATSRAGGSYEQYF
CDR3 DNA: TGTGCCACCAGCAGAGCGGGGGGCTCCTACGAGCAGTACTTC

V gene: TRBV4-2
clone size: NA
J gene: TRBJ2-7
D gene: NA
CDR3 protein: CASSQGAFSYEQYF
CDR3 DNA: TGTGCCAGCAGCCAGGGGGCCTTTTCCTACGAGCAGTACTTC

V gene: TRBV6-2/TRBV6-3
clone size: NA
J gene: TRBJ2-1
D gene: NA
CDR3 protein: CASSYAGSDNEQFF
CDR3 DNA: TGTGCCAGCAGTTACGCGGGGTCGGACAATGAGCAGTTCTTC

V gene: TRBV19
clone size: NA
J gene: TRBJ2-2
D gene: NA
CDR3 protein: CASSITPGLTTGELFF
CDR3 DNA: TGTGCCAGTAGTATAACCCCGGGACTGACTACCGGGGAGCTGTTTTTT

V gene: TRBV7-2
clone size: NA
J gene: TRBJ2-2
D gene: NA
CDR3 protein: CASSLVANTGELFF
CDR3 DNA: TGTGCCAGCAGCTTAGTCGCGAACACCGGGGAGCTGTTTTTT

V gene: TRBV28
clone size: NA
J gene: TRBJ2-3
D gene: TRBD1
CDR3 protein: CASSLAGQGATDTQYF
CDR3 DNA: TGTGCCAGCAGTTTAGCCGGACAGGGGGCAACGGATACGCAGTATTTT

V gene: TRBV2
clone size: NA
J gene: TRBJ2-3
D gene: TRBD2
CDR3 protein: CASGASGGTDTQYF
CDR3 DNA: TGTGCCAGCGGGGCTAGCGGGGGCACAGATACGCAGTATTTT

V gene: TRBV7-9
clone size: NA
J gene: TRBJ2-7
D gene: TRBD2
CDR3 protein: CASSSQREMVYEQYF
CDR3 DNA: TGTGCCAGCAGCTCCCAGCGGGAGATGGTCTACGAGCAGTACTTC

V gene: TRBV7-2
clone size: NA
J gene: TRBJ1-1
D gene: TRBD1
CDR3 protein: CASSPGTGGIEAFF
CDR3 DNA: TGTGCCAGCAGCCCGGGGACAGGGGGAATTGAAGCTTTCTTT

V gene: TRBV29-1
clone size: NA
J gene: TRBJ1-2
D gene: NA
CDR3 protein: CSVEGGANYYGYTF
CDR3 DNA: TGCAGCGTTGAAGGTGGGGCTAACTACTATGGCTACACCTTC

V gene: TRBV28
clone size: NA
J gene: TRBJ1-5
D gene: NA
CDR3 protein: CASSRGGGNQPQHF
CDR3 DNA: TGTGCCAGCAGCCGAGGGGGGGGCAATCAGCCCCAGCATTTT

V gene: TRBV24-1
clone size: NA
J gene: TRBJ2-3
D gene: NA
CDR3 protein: CATSDPQTDNTDTQYF
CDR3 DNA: TGTGCCACCAGTGATCCCCAGACAGATAACACAGATACGCAGTATTTT

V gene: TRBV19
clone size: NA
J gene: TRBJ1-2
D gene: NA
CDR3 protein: CASSTGDGYTF
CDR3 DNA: TGTGCCAGTAGTACAGGGGATGGCTACACCTTC

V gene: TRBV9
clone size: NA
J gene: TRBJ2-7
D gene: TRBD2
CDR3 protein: CASSLTSGAYEQYF
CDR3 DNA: TGTGCCAGCAGCCTGACTAGCGGGGCCTACGAGCAGTACTTC

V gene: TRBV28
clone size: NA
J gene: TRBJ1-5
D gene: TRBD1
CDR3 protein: CASSPGTGGQPQHF
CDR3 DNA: TGTGCCAGCAGCCCTGGGACAGGGGGCCAGCCCCAGCATTTT

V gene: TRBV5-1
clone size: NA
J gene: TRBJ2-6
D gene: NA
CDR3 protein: CASSLTGTDFSGANVLTF
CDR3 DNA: TGCGCCAGCAGCTTGACAGGAACCGACTTCTCTGGGGCCAACGTCCTGACTTTC

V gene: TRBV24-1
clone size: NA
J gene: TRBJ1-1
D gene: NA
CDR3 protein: CATSDTTVTEAFF
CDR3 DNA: TGTGCCACCAGTGATACGACAGTGACTGAAGCTTTCTTT

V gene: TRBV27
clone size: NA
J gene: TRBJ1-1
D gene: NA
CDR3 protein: CASSLSGGVTAFF
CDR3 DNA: TGTGCCAGCAGTTTATCGGGCGGGGTAACAGCTTTCTTT

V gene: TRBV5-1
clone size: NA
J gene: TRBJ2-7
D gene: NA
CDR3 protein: CASSLGVAGASYEQYF
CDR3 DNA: TGCGCCAGCAGCTTGGGGGTCGCGGGGGCGTCCTACGAGCAGTACTTC

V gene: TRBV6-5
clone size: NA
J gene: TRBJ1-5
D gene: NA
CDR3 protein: CASRRADSNQPQHF
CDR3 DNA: TGTGCCAGCAGGCGGGCGGATAGCAATCAGCCCCAGCATTTT

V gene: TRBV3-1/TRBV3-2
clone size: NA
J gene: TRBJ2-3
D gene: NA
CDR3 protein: CASSQGWGGPDTQYF
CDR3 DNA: TGTGCCAGCAGCCAAGGTTGGGGGGGGCCCGATACGCAGTATTTT

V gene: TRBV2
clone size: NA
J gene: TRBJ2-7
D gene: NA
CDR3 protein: CASSSSYEQYF
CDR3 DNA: TGTGCCAGCAGTTCTTCCTACGAGCAGTACTTC